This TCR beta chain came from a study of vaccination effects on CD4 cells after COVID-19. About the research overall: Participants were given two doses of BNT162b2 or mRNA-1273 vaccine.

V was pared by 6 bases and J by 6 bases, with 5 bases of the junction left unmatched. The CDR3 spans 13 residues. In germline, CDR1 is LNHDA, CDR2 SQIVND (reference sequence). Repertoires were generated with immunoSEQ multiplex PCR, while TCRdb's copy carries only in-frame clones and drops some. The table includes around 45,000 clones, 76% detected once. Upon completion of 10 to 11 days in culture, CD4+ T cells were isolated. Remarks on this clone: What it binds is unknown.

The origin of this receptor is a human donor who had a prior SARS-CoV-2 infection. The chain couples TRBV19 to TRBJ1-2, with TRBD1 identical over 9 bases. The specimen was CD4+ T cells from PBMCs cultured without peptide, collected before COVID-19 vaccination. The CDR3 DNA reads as TGTGCCAGTAGCGCCTGGGACAGGGATGGCTACACCTTC. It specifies CASSAWDRDGYTF.